The clone carrying this TCR beta chain appeared a few times. As yet, its antigen is unknown. Using its own MiXCR run on the reads, TCRdb lists one record per CDR3 protein. There are around 240,000 distinct CDR3 sequences in the sample; roughly 22% occur only once, and roughly 20% lies in the top ten. This record comes from a study of T cell repertoires in cytomegalovirus infection. Study details: Matching HLA type, along with CMV infection, was indicated by public TCR beta signatures. Points from the study as a whole: Ex vivo responses were dominated by HLA-C-restricted CMV-specific TCR beta clonotypes. The cumulative frequency of public TCR beta families distinguished individuals who carried CMV together with the relevant HLA.

CDR1 and CDR2 (germline): SGHVS, FNYEAQ. This CDR3 region has 13 residues. V trimming: 3 bases; J trimming: 4 bases; junction bases outside the gene matches: 1. The origin of this receptor is a human donor in good health (CMV status not recorded). Some clones in this sample may be carry-over from other donors' samples. This chain links TRBV7-6 with TRBJ2-5, with TRBD1 identical over 8 bases. The source material was CD8+ T cells from PBMCs. DNA of the CDR3: TGTGCCAGCAGCTTCAGGGGGCGAGAGACCCAGTACTTC. Protein product: CASSFRGRETQYF.